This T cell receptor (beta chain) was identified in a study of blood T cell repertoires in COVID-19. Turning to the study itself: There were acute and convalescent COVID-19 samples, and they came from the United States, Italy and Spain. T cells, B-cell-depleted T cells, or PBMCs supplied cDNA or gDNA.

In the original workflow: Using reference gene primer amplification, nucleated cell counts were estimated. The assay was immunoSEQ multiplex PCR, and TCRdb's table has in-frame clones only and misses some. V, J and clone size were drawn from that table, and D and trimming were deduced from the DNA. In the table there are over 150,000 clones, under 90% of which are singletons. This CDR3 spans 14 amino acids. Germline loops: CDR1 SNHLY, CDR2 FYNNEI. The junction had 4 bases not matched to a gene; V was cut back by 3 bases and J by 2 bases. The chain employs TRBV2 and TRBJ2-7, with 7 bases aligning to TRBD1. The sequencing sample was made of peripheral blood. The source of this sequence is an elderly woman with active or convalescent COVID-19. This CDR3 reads CASSDQGVTYEQYF. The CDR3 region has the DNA TGTGCCAGCAGTGACCAGGGGGTCACCTACGAGCAGTACTTC.